The 11 T cell receptor beta chains below all came from one sample that was sequenced in a study of cytomegalovirus exposure and HLA in healthy donors. The PCR employed 60 Vbeta primers together with 13 Jbeta primers. Generated by immunoSEQ multiplex PCR, the TCRdb table keeps only in-frame clones and is missing some. The table lists some 130,000 clones, 76% of them singletons. The specimen sequenced was PBMCs. These receptors were taken from a man aged 40-49 years in good health and CMV-seronegative.

The V call is TRBV4-1, the J call TRBJ2-1; D gene unclear. This CDR3 has 13 amino acids. V lost 4 bases and J lost 5, with 9 bases in between. Germline V gives CDR1 MGHRA, CDR2 YSYEKL. The CDR3 spells CASSRAVNNEQFF. CDR3 DNA: TGCGCCAGCAGCCGGGCAGTAAACAATGAGCAGTTCTTC.

The genes are TRBV6-5 and TRBJ2-3, with TRBD1 as a possible D gene (7 bases). The CDR3 is 16 amino acids. Germline lookup yields CDR1 MNHEY and CDR2 SVGAGI. V was cut by 2 bases and J by 5 bases, with 17 bases left in between. The CDR3 here is CASSYHRRGRGDTQYF. CDR3 DNA sequence: TGTGCCAGCAGTTACCACCGGAGGGGGCGCGGAGATACGCAGTATTTT.

The chain uses TRBV4-3 and TRBJ2-1; 8 bases map to TRBD1. The CDR3 has 16 residues. Per germline, CDR1 LGHNA and CDR2 YSLEER. The V segment lost 5 bases and the J segment 0 bases; nucleotides outside the gene matches: 6. This CDR3 reads CASSGTGHGSYNEQFF. CDR3 bases: TGCGCCAGCAGCGGGACAGGCCATGGCTCCTACAATGAGCAGTTCTTC.

The chain couples TRBV6-5 to TRBJ2-5; 7 nucleotides line up with TRBD2. The germline gives CDR1 MNHEY, CDR2 SVGAGI. Trimming took 6 bases from V and 10 from J; bases not matched to a gene: 8. The CDR3 is made up of 12 amino acids. The CDR3 loop is CASSLLGGDQYF. The CDR3 DNA reads as TGTGCCAGCAGCCTACTGGGGGGGGACCAGTACTTC.

CDR3 sequence reads: CASSVDRLDSNQPQHF. Here the CDR3 DNA reads TGTGCCAGCAGCGTCGACAGGCTCGATAGCAATCAGCCCCAGCATTTT. V and J are TRBV5-8 and TRBJ1-5; maybe TRBD1 (6 bases). Trimming shortened V by 4 bases and J by 0 bases, and 14 bases separated the two germline ends. The CDR3 sequence is 16 residues long. Per the germline V gene, CDR1 is SGHTS and CDR2 is YDEGEE.

The V and J genes are TRBV5-6 and TRBJ1-2; D perhaps matches TRBD1 (5 bases). Trimming left V 1 base short and J 4 bases short, with 8 bases between. The CDR3 sequence is 13 residues long. Germline-derived CDR1 and CDR2 are SGHDT and YYEEEE. This CDR3 reads CASSLFGAYGYTF. The CDR3 bases are TGTGCCAGCAGCTTGTTTGGGGCCTATGGCTACACCTTC.

V and J are TRBV4-1 and TRBJ1-1, with a weak D call TRBD1 (5 bases). V gave up 8 bases and J gave up 0 bases, with 19 bases separating them. This CDR3 region has 16 residues. Germline loops: CDR1 MGHRA, CDR2 YSYEKL. CDR3 loop: CASRRGGALMNTEAFF. DNA of the CDR3: TGCGCCAGCCGTAGGGGAGGGGCGCTTATGAACACTGAAGCTTTCTTT.

The chain carries TRBV2 and TRBJ2-7, with D maybe TRBD1 (5 bases). The germline gives CDR1 SNHLY, CDR2 FYNNEI. Deletions cut 7 bases from V and 1 base from J, with 11 bases between. The CDR3 runs to 13 residues. Written as DNA, the CDR3 is TGTGCCAGCATGGACACCCTGTCCTACGAGCAGTACTTC. Residues: CASMDTLSYEQYF.

The rearrangement joins TRBV6-1 to TRBJ1-3, with TRBD1 identical over 7 bases. V trimming: 3 bases; J trimming: 0 bases; junction bases outside the gene matches: 8. This CDR3 comprises 17 residues. Germline V gene lookup returns CDR1 MNHNS and CDR2 SASEGT. CDR3 loop: CASSERGTDFSGNTIYF. Here the CDR3 DNA reads TGTGCCAGCAGTGAGAGGGGGACAGACTTCTCTGGAAACACCATATATTTT.

For the CDR3, the DNA is TGTGCCAGCAGCGTAGCGGGTTCCTACAATGAGCAGTTCTTC. This encodes CASSVAGSYNEQFF. The chain links TRBV9 to TRBJ2-1; no clear D. CDR3 size: 14 residues. CDR1 and CDR2 from the germline V gene are SGDLS and YYNGEE. Trimming left V 0 bases short and J 1 base short, with 5 bases between.

This chain links TRBV29-1 with TRBJ1-1; 7 nucleotides line up with TRBD1. CDR3 length: 14 residues. Germline V lookup: CDR1 SQVTM, CDR2 ANQGSEA. V shed 1 base, J shed 3 bases, and the junction held 5 bases outside the gene matches. CDR3 amino acids: CSVEGDSLHTEAFF. For the CDR3, the DNA is TGCAGCGTTGAAGGGGACAGCTTGCACACTGAAGCTTTCTTT. Combining the CDR3 with reference TRBV29-1 and TRBJ1-1 gives the whole variable domain SAVISQKPSRDICQRGTSLTIQCQVDSQVTMMFWYRQQPGQSLTLIATANQGSEATYESGFVIDKFPISRPNLTFSTLTVSNMSPEDSSIYLCSVEGDSLHTEAFFGQGTRLTVV.